These T cell receptor beta chains were read from a single sample in a study of shared clonotypes between healthy human individuals. The repertoire was sequenced with immunoSEQ multiplex PCR; TCRdb's copy has only in-frame clones and lacks some. Of about 2.3 million clones in the sample, less than 95% are singletons; the top ten hold approximately 0.4%. The sample was naive CD4+ T cells from PBMCs. These receptors were collected from a man between 18 and 29 years old in good health. Some clones in this sample may be carry-over from other donors' samples. Each CDR3 is given with its conserved first and last residue. A D gene is named only where the DNA matches it firmly. Part of the rows lack a size; the others show once, few, many or a class for expanded clones.

TRBV11-2,TRBJ2-7,.,.,CASSLGSGSYEQYF,TGTGCCAGCAGCTTAGGCTCCGGATCCTACGAGCAGTACTTC
TRBV5-4,TRBJ2-7,.,.,CASSLGAALSYEQYF,TGTGCCAGCAGCTTGGGAGCGGCACTTTCCTACGAGCAGTACTTC
TRBV9,TRBJ2-1,once,TRBD1,CASSSQGQYNEQFF,TGTGCCAGCAGCTCGCAGGGACAGTACAATGAGCAGTTCTTC
TRBV27,TRBJ2-3,.,.,CASSFLATSTDTQYF,TGTGCCAGCAGTTTCTTAGCGACCAGCACAGATACGCAGTATTTT
TRBV6-6,TRBJ2-7,.,.,CASSSQGYEQYF,TGTGCCAGCAGTTCGCAGGGCTACGAGCAGTACTTC
TRBV28,TRBJ2-7,once,TRBD1,CASSLSGTVSYEQYF,TGTGCCAGCAGTTTATCAGGGACAGTCTCCTACGAGCAGTACTTC
TRBV25-1,TRBJ2-2,.,.,CASSVGSYTGELFF,TGTGCCAGCAGTGTGGGTTCGTACACCGGGGAGCTGTTTTTT
TRBV29-1,TRBJ2-3,.,TRBD2,CSVMGLASGTDTQYF,TGCAGCGTTATGGGACTAGCTTCAGGCACAGATACGCAGTATTTT
TRBV27,TRBJ2-7,once,TRBD1,CASSLLGTGKAYEQYF,TGTGCCAGCAGTTTATTGGGGACAGGGAAAGCCTACGAGCAGTACTTC
TRBV5-4,TRBJ2-1,.,TRBD2,CASSLGGLAGVGNEQFF,TGTGCCAGCAGCTTGGGGGGACTAGCGGGAGTAGGTAATGAGCAGTTCTTC
TRBV10-3,TRBJ2-3,.,.,CAIQTVPDTQYF,TGTGCCATTCAGACGGTCCCAGATACGCAGTATTTT
TRBV5-6,TRBJ1-1,.,.,CASSPNIRTEAFF,TGTGCCAGCAGCCCAAACATAAGGACTGAAGCTTTCTTT
TRBV28,TRBJ2-7,.,TRBD1,CASSLAGQGFFEQYF,TGTGCCAGCAGTTTAGCGGGACAGGGTTTTTTCGAGCAGTACTTC
TRBV6-4,TRBJ2-3,.,TRBD2,CASSQREGDTQYF,TGTGCCAGCTCTCAGCGGGAGGGAGATACGCAGTATTTT
TRBV6-5,TRBJ1-5,.,.,CASRKFDSNQPQHF,TGTGCCAGCAGGAAATTTGATAGCAATCAGCCCCAGCATTTT
TRBV14,TRBJ2-5,once,.,CASSGAAAETQYF,TGTGCCAGCAGCGGAGCTGCCGCGGAGACCCAGTACTTC
TRBV7-3,TRBJ1-1,.,.,CASSRLIATEAFF,TGTGCCAGCAGCCGCCTCATTGCCACTGAAGCTTTCTTT
TRBV6-5,TRBJ2-7,.,TRBD2,CASRRGGRSEQYF,TGTGCCAGCAGGAGGGGCGGGAGGTCCGAGCAGTACTTC
TRBV4-3,TRBJ2-1,.,.,CASSPTREYNEQFF,TGCGCCAGCAGCCCGACAAGGGAGTACAATGAGCAGTTCTTC
TRBV5-6,TRBJ2-4,.,TRBD1,CASSLRDSLGKNIQYF,TGTGCCAGCAGCCTAAGGGACAGCTTGGGCAAAAACATTCAGTACTTC